The 21 T cell receptor beta chains in this list originate from one sample, sequenced in a study of T cells in narcolepsy. Using immunoSEQ multiplex PCR, the repertoire was profiled, and TCRdb retains in-frame clones only, with some absent. This repertoire shows roughly 20,000 clones, about 80% found once; its top ten account for around 4.2%. Sequencing was performed on memory (CD45RA-) CD4+ T cells from blood. Receptors were obtained from a human donor in good health.

This chain joins TRBV14 and TRBJ1-2; D is undetermined. Germline assignment: CDR1 SGHDN and CDR2 FVKESK. Trimming pared 3 bases from V and 6 bases from J, leaving 8 bases between. The CDR3 spans 12 residues. The CDR3 reads CASSQRLDGYTF. DNA for the CDR3: TGTGCCAGCAGCCAGAGGTTGGATGGCTACACCTTC.

This clone appeared a few times. V and J are TRBV11-2 and TRBJ2-7; D unresolved. V was shortened by 4 bases and J by 0 bases, with 13 bases between the two germline ends. The germline CDR1 and CDR2 sequences are SGHAT and FQNNGV. This CDR3 comprises 15 residues. CDR3 sequence reads: CASSSPQASSYEQYF. Written as DNA, the CDR3 is TGTGCCAGCAGCTCCCCCCAAGCCTCCTCCTACGAGCAGTACTTC.

The chain joins TRBV2 to TRBJ2-7; 10 positions agree with TRBD2. Trimming removed 7 bases from V and 4 bases from J; junction bases left unmatched: 7. The germline gives CDR1 SNHLY, CDR2 FYNNEI. CDR3 length: 14 amino acids. CDR3 coding DNA: TGTGCCAGCAATTTAGCGGGGGGCCAATACGAGCAGTACTTC. The encoded protein is CASNLAGGQYEQYF.

The sample holds one count of this clone. The chain recombines TRBV10-2 with TRBJ1-4, with D possibly being TRBD1 (5 bases). V lost 10 bases and J lost 4, with 10 bases in between. The CDR3 covers 12 residues. Germline V gene data show CDR1 as WSHSY and CDR2 as SAAADI. CDR3 amino acids: CATGRSNEKLFF. The CDR3 coding sequence is TGCGCCACGGGGCGCAGTAATGAAAAACTGTTTTTT.

This clone is a singleton in its sample. V usage is TRBV12-1 and J usage is TRBJ2-5; TRBD2, the D gene given by the table, was not confirmed from the DNA. TRBV12-1 is tagged as a pseudogene. The CDR3 is made up of 18 amino acids. The CDR3 protein is CASSPNLTSGGAGETQYF. In DNA form, the CDR3 reads TGTGCCAGCAGCCCGAACCTTACTAGCGGGGGGGCCGGCGAGACCCAGTACTTC.

The V and J genes are TRBV7-8 and TRBJ2-7; perhaps TRBD2 as D (5 bases). This CDR3 region has 12 residues. Germline CDR1 and CDR2: SGHVS and FQNEAQ. Deletions cut 5 bases from V and 6 bases from J, with 11 bases between. CDR3 loop: CASSPGESEQYF. In DNA, the CDR3 is TGTGCCAGCAGCCCCGGGGAGTCCGAGCAGTACTTC.

This clone was picked up one time. The chain combines TRBV2 with TRBJ1-3; tentative D call: TRBD1 (6 bases). Trimming cost V 4 bases and J 0 bases, with 10 bases left between them. CDR1 SNHLY and CDR2 FYNNEI come from the germline V gene. There are 15 residues in the CDR3. The CDR3 loop reads CASSANRDSGNTIYF. The CDR3 coding sequence is TGTGCCAGCAGTGCAAACAGGGACTCTGGAAACACCATATATTTT.

The chain employs TRBV5-1 and TRBJ2-7, with TRBD2 matching over 11 bases. The J segment lost 1 base and the V segment lost 2 bases, leaving 2 bases of the junction unmatched. The CDR3 runs to 15 residues. The germline CDR1 and CDR2 sequences are SGHRS and YFSETQ. The CDR3 DNA reads TGCGCCAGCAGCTTCGGGACTAGCGGTTCCTACGAGCAGTACTTC. Translation: CASSFGTSGSYEQYF.

The chain recombines TRBV6-5 with TRBJ2-2, with D tentatively TRBD2 (6 bases). V gave up 6 bases and J gave up 1 base, with 12 bases separating them. The CDR3 loop spans 15 amino acids. Per germline, CDR1 MNHEY and CDR2 SVGAGI. CDR3 nucleotide sequence: TGTGCCAGCAGCCTCGGGAGCGGGAACACCGGGGAGCTGTTTTTT. Encoded protein: CASSLGSGNTGELFF.

This rearrangement joins TRBV7-8 to TRBJ2-5; 9 bases agree with TRBD2. After removal of 2 bases from V and 2 bases from J, the junction contained 3 bases not matched to a gene. This CDR3 contains 15 residues. The germline V gene encodes CDR1 SGHVS and CDR2 FQNEAQ. The CDR3 is CASSLRRGGQETQYF. CDR3 in DNA: TGTGCCAGCAGCTTAAGGCGGGGGGGACAAGAGACCCAGTACTTC.

The rearrangement links TRBV5-6 to TRBJ1-6; 8 nucleotides line up with TRBD1. CDR1 is SGHDT, CDR2 YYEEEE, per germline. The junction had 5 bases not matched to a gene; V was cut back by 1 base and J by 8 bases. The CDR3 loop spans 15 amino acids. CDR3 coding DNA: TGTGCCAGCAGCTTGTATCAGGGGGCATATTCACCCCTCCACTTT. It specifies CASSLYQGAYSPLHF.

This chain uses TRBV4-1 with TRBJ1-2; no clear D. V gave up 0 bases and J gave up 1 base, with 3 bases separating them. The CDR3 has 13 residues. CDR1 is MGHRA, CDR2 YSYEKL, per germline. DNA for the CDR3: TGCGCCAGCAGCCAAGACGGTAACTATGGCTACACCTTC. It encodes CASSQDGNYGYTF.

The chain couples TRBV11-2 to TRBJ2-3; D unresolved. Germline V CDR1 and CDR2: SGHAT, FQNNGV. This CDR3 has 13 residues. V was shortened by 5 bases and J by 2 bases, with 8 bases between the two germline ends. CDR3 protein: CASSQESTDTQYF. CDR3 nucleotide sequence: TGTGCCAGCAGCCAAGAGTCCACAGATACGCAGTATTTT.

The chain recombines TRBV13 with TRBJ1-3; tentative D call: TRBD1 (6 bases). This CDR3 is 21 amino acids long. Trimming shortened V by 0 bases and J by 2 bases, and 26 bases separated the two germline ends. CDR1 is PRHDT and CDR2 is FYEKMQ in the germline V gene (reference sequence). In DNA form, the CDR3 reads TGTGCCAGCAGCTTAGGGAGAGGTCGGGCAGGGGTTCCCAATCCTGGAAACACCATATATTTT. Its translation: CASSLGRGRAGVPNPGNTIYF.

V is TRBV19 and J is TRBJ2-1; 9 positions agree with TRBD1. This CDR3 is built from 15 residues. Trimming removed 7 bases from V and 1 base from J; junction bases left unmatched: 5. CDR1 LNHDA and CDR2 SQIVND come from the germline V gene (reference sequence). The CDR3, as DNA: TGTGCCAGTATCGCGGACAGGGGATCCTACAATGAGCAGTTCTTC. This encodes CASIADRGSYNEQFF.

The chain combines TRBV2 with TRBJ2-1, with D perhaps matching TRBD1 or TRBD2 (5 bases each). Trimming pared 7 bases from V and 5 bases from J, leaving 15 bases between. This CDR3 is 14 amino acids long. The V gene's germline CDR1 is SNHLY and CDR2 FYNNEI. The CDR3 nucleotides read TGTGCCAGCACCGGGGCCTTATCCCACAATGAGCAGTTCTTC. This sequence encodes CASTGALSHNEQFF. Drawing the rest from reference TRBV2 and TRBJ2-1, the complete variable domain is EPEVTQTPSHQVTQMGQEVILRCVPISNHLYFYWYRQILGQKVEFLVSFYNNEISEKSEIFDDQFSVERPDGSNFTLKIRSTKLEDSAMYFCASTGALSHNEQFFGPGTRLTVL.

This clone has just a few counts. The rearrangement uses TRBV18 and TRBJ2-7; maybe TRBD2 (6 bases). V lost 3 bases and J 3 bases, leaving 12 bases between the germline ends. The CDR3 runs 14 residues. Germline V gives CDR1 KGHSH, CDR2 LQKENI. The CDR3 sequence: CASSPRGSGYEQYF. CDR3 DNA: TGTGCCAGCTCACCCCGGGGTAGCGGCTACGAGCAGTACTTC.

This chain connects TRBV7-9 to TRBJ2-1; 8 positions match TRBD1. CDR1 and CDR2 from the germline V gene are SEHNR and FQNEAQ (reference sequence). The CDR3 spans 17 residues. With 5 bases clipped from V and 1 base from J, the junction kept 10 bases outside the gene matches. The DNA of the CDR3 is TGTGCCAGCAGCCCCCCACCCAGGACAGGGTCCTACAATGAGCAGTTCTTC. The encoded protein is CASSPPPRTGSYNEQFF.

This chain connects TRBV12-5 to TRBJ1-1, with D tentatively TRBD1 (5 bases). The CDR3 sequence is 16 residues long. Germline CDR1 LGHNT, CDR2 FRNRAP. V was pared by 1 base and J by 2 bases, with 14 bases between. CDR3 residues: CASGLERGGGNTEAFF. Here the CDR3 DNA reads TGTGCTAGTGGTTTGGAAAGGGGCGGTGGAAACACTGAAGCTTTCTTT.

The rearrangement links TRBV11-2 to TRBJ2-5; the match to TRBD2 covers 8 bases. The CDR3 loop spans 18 amino acids. The germline V gene has CDR1 SGHAT and CDR2 FQNNGV. V dropped 4 bases and J dropped 2; count of bases not matched to a gene: 15. The chain's CDR3 is CASSSGLAATRLQETQYF. The DNA for the CDR3 is TGTGCCAGCAGCTCCGGACTAGCCGCGACAAGACTACAAGAGACCCAGTACTTC.

This chain links TRBV11-2 with TRBJ2-5, with 7 bases aligning to TRBD1. Germline assignment: CDR1 SGHAT and CDR2 FQNNGV. The CDR3 is 18 residues long. Trimming at V came to 5 bases and at J to 1 base, leaving 16 bases not matched to a gene. The CDR3 region is CASSATSQGLMGQETQYF. The CDR3 DNA reads as TGTGCCAGCAGCGCGACGTCACAGGGGCTTATGGGCCAAGAGACCCAGTACTTC.